This T cell receptor (beta chain) was captured by sequencing in a study of cytomegalovirus exposure and HLA in healthy donors. About the study: The study's early data release held around 85 million unique TCRs from HLA-typed donors. Caucasian-associated ancestry cluster membership applied to about 83% of approximately 400 genotyped donors.

Broader study findings: Reports indicated that the classifier achieved high specificity and sensitivity in diagnosing cytomegalovirus status. As a later analysis revealed, the rate of TCR association differed by HLA locus, with DRB1 most and HLA-C fewest.

Note on this clone: Antigen unknown.

The PCR was carried out with 60 Vbeta primers and 13 Jbeta primers. Profiled with immunoSEQ multiplex PCR; TCRdb holds only in-frame clones, not every one. The sample lists 150,000 to 200,000 clones; approximately 78% were seen once. Material for sequencing was PBMCs. The receptor was derived from a girl aged 2 to 10 in good health and CMV-seropositive.

This CDR3 is CASSLRGAGGYTF. The CDR3 region has the DNA TGTGCCAGCAGTTTGCGGGGGGCGGGGGGCTACACCTTC. This chain links TRBV28 with TRBJ1-2, with D tentatively TRBD1 (6 bases). The V end was cut by 3 bases, the J end by 8 bases, with 13 bases between. Germline V CDR1 and CDR2: MDHEN, SYDVKM. CDR3 length: 13 residues.